This entry is about one TCR beta chain. The CDR3 spans 16 residues. This record belongs to a study of cytomegalovirus exposure and HLA in healthy donors. Amplification used 60 Vbeta primers and 13 Jbeta primers. This table comes from immunoSEQ multiplex PCR, and its TCRdb copy is limited to in-frame clones, with some not included. The sample holds about 170,000 clones, approximately 73% seen once. The V gene is TRBV7-5, the J gene TRBJ2-7; the D call TRBD2 from the table was never checked on the DNA. TRBV7-5 is labeled a pseudogene. Material for sequencing was PBMCs. The clonotype originates from a woman between 18 and 30 years old in good health and CMV-seropositive. The CDR3 DNA is TGTGTCAGAAGCTTGGACGAGGGTGGGGGGGCATGCGAGCAGTACTTC. It translates to CVRSLDEGGGACEQYF.